This T cell receptor beta chain was obtained from a study of T cells after yellow fever vaccination. Study background: The SMART-Seq v4 Ultra Low Input method served to prepare the low-cell-number fractions.

General study results and limits: A small share of clonotypes appeared in both CD4 and CD8 compartments.

This CDR3 contains 14 residues. CDR1 SEHNR and CDR2 FQNEAQ come from the germline V gene (reference sequence). V was shortened by 0 bases and J by 3 bases, with 9 bases between the two germline ends. This clonotype was recorded only once. Its specificity is unknown. Generation of TCR cDNA used 5'RACE template switching (which added a universal primer site and UMIs). TCRdb itself ran the 5' RACE reads through MiXCR, one entry per CDR3 protein. The data contain fewer than 90,000 distinct CDR3 sequences, roughly 6.9% of them singletons. The receptor's source is a man between 18 and 35 years old who received the YFV17D yellow fever vaccine. The specimen was CD8+ T cells sorted from PBMCs, collected about 5 days after the first yellow fever vaccination. The rearrangement links TRBV7-9 to TRBJ2-7, with D possibly TRBD2 on 5 matching bases. The CDR3 DNA follows: TGTGCCAGCAGCTTAGCGGGGAGTATCTACGAGCAGTACGTC. Its translation is CASSLAGSIYEQYV.